One sample yielded the 10 T cell receptor beta chains listed below, sequenced in a study of neurological immune-mediated disorders. TCRdb reanalysed the 5' RACE reads using MiXCR and keeps one entry per CDR3 protein. Here the sample spans under 75,000 distinct CDR3 sequences, about 5% being singletons. The sequenced material came from PBMCs. The receptor source for this set is a human donor with multiple sclerosis. The donor label of this sample is uncertain.

This clonotype was seen many times. The V call is TRBV28, the J call TRBJ2-3, with D maybe TRBD1 (5 bases). The V end was cut by 7 bases, the J end by 1 base, with 12 bases between. Germline CDR1 and CDR2: MDHEN and SYDVKM. The CDR3 spans 14 residues. The CDR3 reads CASTLGHRTDTQYF. The CDR3 DNA follows: TGTGCCAGCACCCTAGGACACCGCACAGATACGCAGTATTTT.

This clonotype was detected many times. The chain joins TRBV20-1 to TRBJ2-5, with TRBD1 matching over 8 bases. CDR3 length: 13 residues. Germline CDR1 and CDR2: DFQATT and SNEGSKA (reference sequence). The V gene end was trimmed by 0 bases and the J gene end by 5 bases; junction bases not matched to a gene: 2. The CDR3 region is CSARETGVETQYF. The DNA of the CDR3 is TGCAGTGCTAGAGAGACAGGGGTGGAGACCCAGTACTTC.

This clonotype was picked up many times. The chain links TRBV5-1 to TRBJ1-1; D is unresolved. The V end lost 1 base, the J end lost 0 bases, and 10 bases lay between the germline ends. Germline V gene data show CDR1 as SGHRS and CDR2 as YFSETQ. The CDR3 sequence is 15 residues long. DNA of the CDR3: TGCGCCAGCAGCTTGTATCCGGAACTGAACACTGAAGCTTTCTTT. Its translation is CASSLYPELNTEAFF.

This clonotype showed up many times. This chain connects TRBV2 to TRBJ1-5; D might be TRBD1 (6 bases). Germline assignment: CDR1 SNHLY and CDR2 FYNNEI. The CDR3 is 13 residues long. Trimming stripped 8 bases from V and 6 bases from J, with 14 bases between. As DNA, the CDR3 is TGTGCCAGCTCCCGGGGGCAGGGTCAGCCCCAGCATTTT. Residues: CASSRGQGQPQHF. Drawing the rest from reference TRBV2 and TRBJ1-5, the complete variable domain is EPEVTQTPSHQVTQMGQEVILRCVPISNHLYFYWYRQILGQKVEFLVSFYNNEISEKSEIFDDQFSVERPDGSNFTLKIRSTKLEDSAMYFCASSRGQGQPQHFGDGTRLSIL.

Many counts were recorded for this clonotype. The V gene is TRBV14, the J gene TRBJ1-1; no clear D. Germline-derived CDR1 and CDR2 are SGHDN and FVKESK. The germline V and J ends were trimmed by 1 base and 3 bases, with 9 bases remaining between them. CDR3 size: 14 residues. CDR3 coding DNA: TGTGCCAGCAGCCAAGGGCAGGTTTACACTGAAGCTTTCTTT. It yields the protein CASSQGQVYTEAFF.

CDR3 residues: CASSLEGVQETQYF. The DNA for the CDR3 is TGCGCCAGCAGCTTGGAGGGGGTCCAAGAGACCCAGTACTTC. The rearrangement links TRBV5-1 to TRBJ2-5; the D gene is possibly TRBD1 (6 bases). Per the germline V gene, CDR1 is SGHRS and CDR2 is YFSETQ. The CDR3 is 14 amino acids. V dropped 0 bases and J dropped 1 base, with 7 bases sitting between them. Filled out from reference TRBV5-1 and TRBJ2-5, the complete variable domain reads KAGVTQTPRYLIKTRGQQVTLSCSPISGHRSVSWYQQTPGQGLQFLFEYFSETQRNKGNFPGRFSGRQFSNSRSEMNVSTLELGDSALYLCASSLEGVQETQYFGPGTRLLVL.

This clonotype has ten or more counts. The chain couples TRBV5-1 to TRBJ2-4; D perhaps matches TRBD1 (6 bases). With 4 bases removed from V and 5 bases from J, the gap between germline ends came to 13 bases. The germline CDR1 and CDR2 sequences are SGHRS and YFSETQ. There are 14 residues in the CDR3. CDR3 protein: CASSDLTGENIQYF. The CDR3 DNA reads TGCGCCAGCAGCGACTTGACAGGAGAAAACATTCAGTACTTC.

This clonotype was found many times. This sequence joins TRBV5-5 and TRBJ1-1; D is unresolved. This CDR3 has 13 residues. V dropped 3 bases and J dropped 10 bases, with 16 bases sitting between them. From germline, CDR1 is SGHKS and CDR2 YYEKEE (reference sequence). Written as DNA, the CDR3 is TGTGCCAGCAGCTCACCATCCTCCCGGCTAGCTTTCTTT. Its protein is CASSSPSSRLAFF.

This clonotype was seen ten or more times. The rearrangement links TRBV20-1 to TRBJ2-5; the D is unclear. CDR3 length: 11 residues. V was trimmed by 5 bases and J by 7 bases, leaving 11 bases between them. Germline V gene lookup returns CDR1 DFQATT and CDR2 SNEGSKA (reference sequence). CDR3 sequence (DNA): TGCAGTGCTTCTGTCCCCGGGACCCAGTACTTC. It codes for CSASVPGTQYF.

This clonotype was observed many times. The rearrangement uses TRBV20-1 and TRBJ1-2, with D hard to call. This CDR3 is 13 amino acids long. With 5 bases removed from V and 1 base from J, the gap between germline ends came to 11 bases. CDR1 and CDR2 (germline): DFQATT, SNEGSKA (reference sequence). The CDR3 bases are TGCAGTGCTCCCCCAGAGAGTAACTATGGCTACACCTTC. It encodes CSAPPESNYGYTF.